Listed below are T cell receptor beta chains from one sample, sequenced in a study of human versus mouse CDR3 diversity and MHC coevolution. Produced via immunoSEQ multiplex PCR; TCRdb's table is partial and in-frame only. The table has around 77,000 clones, around 93% seen once. What was sequenced was naive CD4+ T cells from blood. These receptors all stem from a person aged 25 to 69 in good health. CDR3s include the opening cysteine and the closing phenylalanine or tryptophan. D genes are given only for firm matches. For some rows the clone size is stated as once, few or many, or as a class when expanded; others skip it.

CDR3aa: CASSVASSAGLNTQYF
CDR3nt: TGTGCCAGCAGCGTAGCTTCCTCAGCGGGGTTGAATACGCAGTATTTT
d_gene: TRBD2
j_gene: TRBJ2-3
v_gene: TRBV9
abundance: -

CDR3aa: CASSLTGPNQPQHF
CDR3nt: TGCGCCAGCAGCTTGACAGGGCCTAATCAGCCCCAGCATTTT
d_gene: -
j_gene: TRBJ1-5
v_gene: TRBV5-1
abundance: -

CDR3aa: CASSPDSYEQYF
CDR3nt: TGTGCCAGCAGTCCAGACAGCTACGAGCAGTACTTC
d_gene: -
j_gene: TRBJ2-7
v_gene: TRBV28
abundance: -

CDR3aa: CASRGLRGKLQAFF
CDR3nt: TGTGCCAGCAGGGGGTTGAGGGGGAAGTTGCAGGCTTTCTTT
d_gene: -
j_gene: TRBJ1-1
v_gene: TRBV6-1
abundance: -

CDR3aa: CASSNLGQGATGELFF
CDR3nt: TGCGCCAGCAGCAACCTCGGACAGGGGGCTACCGGGGAGCTGTTTTTT
d_gene: TRBD1
j_gene: TRBJ2-2
v_gene: TRBV5-1
abundance: -

CDR3aa: CASSPTDNTEAFF
CDR3nt: TGTGCCAGCTCTCCGACAGATAACACTGAAGCTTTCTTT
d_gene: -
j_gene: TRBJ1-1
v_gene: TRBV18
abundance: -

CDR3aa: CASSLEAGGGYEQYF
CDR3nt: TGCGCCAGCAGCCTCGAAGCGGGGGGGGGCTACGAGCAGTACTTC
d_gene: TRBD2
j_gene: TRBJ2-7
v_gene: TRBV5-1
abundance: -

CDR3aa: CASSFRLAGVGDTQYF
CDR3nt: TGTGCCAGCAGCTTTCGACTAGCGGGAGTAGGAGATACGCAGTATTTT
d_gene: TRBD2
j_gene: TRBJ2-3
v_gene: TRBV5-4
abundance: once

CDR3aa: CASSSLAGGSNTGELFF
CDR3nt: TGTGCCAGCAGCTCCCTAGCGGGGGGTTCGAACACCGGGGAGCTGTTTTTT
d_gene: TRBD2
j_gene: TRBJ2-2
v_gene: TRBV7-3
abundance: -

CDR3aa: CASSPFGGSLGAEAFF
CDR3nt: TGTGCCAGCAGCCCCTTCGGGGGGAGCTTAGGCGCTGAAGCTTTCTTT
d_gene: -
j_gene: TRBJ1-1
v_gene: TRBV7-8
abundance: -

CDR3aa: CASLTTSTDTQYF
CDR3nt: TGTGCCAGCTTGACGACTAGCACAGATACGCAGTATTTT
d_gene: -
j_gene: TRBJ2-3
v_gene: TRBV2
abundance: -

CDR3aa: CASSAPVKTGNTEAFF
CDR3nt: TGCGCCAGCAGTGCACCCGTCAAGACAGGGAACACTGAAGCTTTCTTT
d_gene: -
j_gene: TRBJ1-1
v_gene: TRBV4-1
abundance: -

CDR3aa: CASSPGQGAHGYTF
CDR3nt: TGTGCCAGCAGCCCTGGACAGGGGGCGCATGGCTACACCTTC
d_gene: TRBD1
j_gene: TRBJ1-2
v_gene: TRBV7-2
abundance: once

CDR3aa: CASSPSGLAGGPSYNEQFF
CDR3nt: TGTGCCAGCAGCCCCTCGGGACTAGCGGGAGGGCCCTCCTACAATGAGCAGTTCTTC
d_gene: -
j_gene: TRBJ2-1
v_gene: TRBV21-1
abundance: -

CDR3aa: CASSEPSGIADTQYF
CDR3nt: TGCGCCAGCAGTGAGCCTAGCGGGATCGCAGATACGCAGTATTTT
d_gene: TRBD2
j_gene: TRBJ2-3
v_gene: TRBV10-1
abundance: -

CDR3aa: CASSLLAGGWAYNEQFF
CDR3nt: TGTGCCAGCAGCTTACTTGCGGGGGGGTGGGCTTACAATGAGCAGTTCTTC
d_gene: TRBD2
j_gene: TRBJ2-1
v_gene: TRBV7-2
abundance: -

CDR3aa: CATRPPTVGYGYTF
CDR3nt: TGTGCCACTCGACCCCCGACAGTGGGCTATGGCTACACCTTC
d_gene: -
j_gene: TRBJ1-2
v_gene: TRBV19
abundance: -

CDR3aa: CATHPGLPYEQYF
CDR3nt: TGTGCCACCCACCCGGGACTACCTTACGAGCAGTACTTC
d_gene: TRBD2
j_gene: TRBJ2-7
v_gene: TRBV2
abundance: -

CDR3aa: CASSRPGTVNEQFF
CDR3nt: TGTGCCAGCAGTCGTCCCGGGACAGTGAATGAGCAGTTCTTC
d_gene: TRBD1
j_gene: TRBJ2-1
v_gene: TRBV6-1
abundance: -

CDR3aa: CASSLEGGNTEAFF
CDR3nt: TGTGCCAGCAGCTTAGAAGGGGGGAACACTGAAGCTTTCTTT
d_gene: -
j_gene: TRBJ1-1
v_gene: TRBV11-3
abundance: -

CDR3aa: CASSSWTSGYNEQFF
CDR3nt: TGTGCCAGCAGCTCCTGGACTAGCGGATACAATGAGCAGTTCTTC
d_gene: TRBD2
j_gene: TRBJ2-1
v_gene: TRBV5-4
abundance: -

CDR3aa: CASSRRSSYNEQFF
CDR3nt: TGTGCCAGCAGTCGTCGGAGCTCCTACAATGAGCAGTTCTTC
d_gene: -
j_gene: TRBJ2-1
v_gene: TRBV14
abundance: -